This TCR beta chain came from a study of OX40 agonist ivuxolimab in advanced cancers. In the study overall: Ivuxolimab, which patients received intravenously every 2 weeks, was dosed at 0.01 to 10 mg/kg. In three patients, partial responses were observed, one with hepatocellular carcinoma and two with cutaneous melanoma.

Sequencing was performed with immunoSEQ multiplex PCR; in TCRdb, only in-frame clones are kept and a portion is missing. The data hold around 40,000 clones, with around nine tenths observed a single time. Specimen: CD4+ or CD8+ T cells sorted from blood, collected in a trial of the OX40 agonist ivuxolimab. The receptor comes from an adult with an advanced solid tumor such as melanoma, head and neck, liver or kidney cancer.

CDR3 residues: CASSLPPDRADTEAFF. CDR3 nucleotide sequence: TGTGCCAGCAGTCTCCCGCCGGATCGGGCGGACACTGAAGCTTTCTTT. The chain employs TRBV28 and TRBJ1-1; no firm D call. The V gene's germline CDR1 is MDHEN and CDR2 SYDVKM. The CDR3 has 16 residues. Trimming removed 5 bases from V and 3 bases from J, with 19 bases in between.